This TCR beta chain was sequenced during a study of graft-versus-host responses after intestinal transplantation (dated by TCRdb to the early 2020s). For the study in its entirety: Multivisceral, liver-intestinal, or isolated intestinal transplants were received by the recipients. Every recipient was given anti-thymocyte globulin induction, followed by around three years of maintenance tacrolimus and steroids. Graft-versus-host and host-versus-graft alloreactive T cell clones were tracked in the graft, circulation and bone marrow after intestinal transplantation using bulk TCR-beta CDR3 sequencing. To identify alloreactive clones, pre-transplant mixed lymphocyte reaction products were sequenced and then compared with unstimulated pre-transplant donor and recipient T cells. Of the roughly 25 intestinal transplant recipients enrolled in the cohort, one of whom was a retransplant, 3 patients without pretransplant specimens were excluded. Donor T cell macrochimerism was defined as a peak of at least 4% donor T cells among recipient peripheral blood mononuclear cells. Rather than going through the commercial service, samples from three later patients were sequenced in-house on an Illumina MiSeq and processed with MiXCR.

Broader findings and caveats from the paper: Early after transplant, peak levels of circulating GvH clones were found to be associated with declines in HvG clones. In patients with donor T cell macrochimerism, the allografts had high GvH to HvG T cell clonal ratios. GvH clones were found in recipient bone marrow, and some of the GvH clones appeared earlier in ileal mucosa or blood, which is consistent with an intestinal mucosal origin. Conclusions were limited by the relatively low number and heterogeneity of intestinal transplant patients.

With regard to this clone: There is no known antigen for this receptor. It has no much larger one-base neighbor in the sample; base qualities were not kept.

To isolate intraepithelial and lamina propria lymphocytes from graft specimens, dithiothreitol, EDTA incubations and collagenase D digestion were used. Bulk TCR-beta sequencing was performed on serial intestinal graft biopsy specimens collected as late as 600 days after transplant. Libraries were prepared through the immunoSEQ multiplex PCR assay. Adaptive Biotechnologies carried out high-throughput TCR-beta CDR3 sequencing of genomic DNA for most patients. The authors processed their data as follows. Adaptive's ImmunoSEQ software was the source of the TCR sequencing data for around 20 patients, while a few other patients were processed with MiXCR and VDJtools. CDR3 nucleotide sequences shared between donor and recipient were removed because their origin could not be assigned. At least 2-fold expansion over unstimulated cells and a minimum CFSE-low frequency of 0.002% (template counts) or 0.001% (read counts) were required for clones to be classified as alloreactive. Clones detected in sequenced pre-transplant spleen, lymph node, or MLR CFSE-low populations of the donor or recipient were defined as mappable. The cumulative frequency of alloreactive clones was calculated as a percentage of all sequences, weighted by copy number. Held by TCRdb, this immuneACCESS table contains in-frame sequences only and omits some clones. Under half of the omission traces to an unresolved V gene where checked; the cause of the rest is unknown. Clone size and V and J calls were adopted from that table, with D and trimming inferred from the DNA. For this sample the table gives around 23,000 clones, of which around 80% were detected only once. The leading ten clones occupy 3% of the sample.

The sample in question was ileum tissue, obtained 12 days after intestinal transplant. This TCR was recovered from a human patient who received an intestinal transplant, so some T cells may come from the graft donor.

The CDR3 protein: CASSSGQGSAGELFF. The nucleotides are TGTGCCAGCAGCTCCGGACAGGGGTCCGCCGGGGAGCTGTTTTTT. The chain links TRBV7-3 with TRBJ2-2; 9 of the junction bases match TRBD1. CDR1 SGHTA and CDR2 FQGTGA were looked up in the germline V gene. The CDR3 starts with the cysteine, ends with the phenylalanine, and has 15 residues. Of the read, only the CDR3 DNA is kept; its 45 bases are in frame from base 1. Ends trimmed: V by 4 bases, J by 6 bases; bases unmatched to a gene: 6.